This T cell receptor beta chain is drawn from a study of shared clonotypes between healthy human individuals. The overall study: The study used three CD4 naive, three CD4 memory, two CD8 naive and one CD8 memory plate per donor. General study findings and limits: When naive CD4 clonotypes were compared across a few donors, about 4.9% were shared.

Germline CDR1 is MGHRA and CDR2 is YSYEKL. Unmatched junction bases numbered 6, after V lost 3 bases and J lost 3 bases. The CDR3 is 15 amino acids. CD8 cells classed as naive were CD45RO-negative and positively selected for CCR7, excluding terminally differentiated effector memory CD45RA+ cells. With respect to this clone: Its antigen is as yet unknown.

Assay: immunoSEQ multiplex PCR; the TCRdb copy retains only in-frame clones and omits some. This table has about 1.9 million clones, around 95% appearing once. The V gene is TRBV4-1, the J gene TRBJ2-7; TRBD1 aligns across 9 bases. Material for sequencing was naive CD8+ T cells from PBMCs. This TCR came from a man aged 18 to 30 in good health. Some clones in this sample may be carry-over from other donors' samples. In nucleotides, the CDR3 is TGCGCCAGCAGCCAGAACAGGGGGCCCGGCTACGAGCAGTACTTC. Protein: CASSQNRGPGYEQYF.